Detailed here is one T cell receptor (beta chain). Authors' methods: Scientists estimated how many nucleated cells there were by amplifying reference gene primers. Here immunoSEQ multiplex PCR was the method, and the copy in TCRdb shows in-frame clones only, minus some. D and trimming were read from the DNA, whereas the V and J calls and clone size are those reported in that table. Seen here are roughly 150,000 clones, 88% observed once, and the top ten hold around 28%. The data were taken from a study of blood T cell repertoires in COVID-19. As for the study in general: COVID-19 samples from acute and convalescent phases originated in the United States, Italy and Spain. T cells, B-cell-depleted T cells, or PBMCs provided the cDNA or gDNA that served as material.

There are 14 residues in the CDR3. Germline V gene lookup returns CDR1 LNHDA and CDR2 SQIVND (reference sequence). Trimming took 3 bases from V and 3 from J, leaving 9 bases between them. Input material: peripheral blood. The chain couples TRBV19 to TRBJ1-5; tentative D call: TRBD1 (6 bases). The sequence derives from a human donor in a cohort sampled during active COVID-19. The CDR3 DNA reads as TGTGCCAGTAGTATCGGACAGAACAATCAGCCCCAGCATTTT. This sequence encodes CASSIGQNNQPQHF. Supplemented by reference TRBV19 and TRBJ1-5, the full variable domain reads DGGITQSPKYLFRKEGQNVTLSCEQNLNHDAMYWYRQDPGQGLRLIYYSQIVNDFQKGDIAEGYSVSREKKESFPLTVTSAQKNPTAFYLCASSIGQNNQPQHFGDGTRLSIL.